The entry below describes one T cell receptor (beta chain). This CDR3 is 14 amino acids long. The germline CDR1 and CDR2 sequences are MDHEN and SYDVKM. J was trimmed by 4 bases and V by 2 bases; bases with no gene match: 3. The data belong to a study of blood T cell repertoires in COVID-19. Study as a whole: The United States, Italy and Spain were the sources of the acute and convalescent COVID-19 samples. T cells, B-cell-depleted T cells, or PBMCs provided the cDNA or gDNA that served as material.

In the source study's methods: For nucleated cells, counts were estimated from reference gene primer amplification. Generated by immunoSEQ multiplex PCR, the TCRdb table keeps only in-frame clones and is missing some. V, J and clone size derive from that table, while D and trimming were established from the DNA sequence. The data contain a few hundred thousand clones, roughly 85% of them seen just once; the ten biggest clones take up roughly 3.1%. Specimen: peripheral blood. The rearrangement links TRBV28 to TRBJ1-2, with 8 bases lining up with TRBD1. The source of this sequence is a woman between 18 and 29 years old with acute or convalescent COVID-19. The CDR3 DNA sequence: TGTGCCAGCAGTTTAGCCAGGGGGCCCTATGGCTACACCTTC. Its protein is CASSLARGPYGYTF.